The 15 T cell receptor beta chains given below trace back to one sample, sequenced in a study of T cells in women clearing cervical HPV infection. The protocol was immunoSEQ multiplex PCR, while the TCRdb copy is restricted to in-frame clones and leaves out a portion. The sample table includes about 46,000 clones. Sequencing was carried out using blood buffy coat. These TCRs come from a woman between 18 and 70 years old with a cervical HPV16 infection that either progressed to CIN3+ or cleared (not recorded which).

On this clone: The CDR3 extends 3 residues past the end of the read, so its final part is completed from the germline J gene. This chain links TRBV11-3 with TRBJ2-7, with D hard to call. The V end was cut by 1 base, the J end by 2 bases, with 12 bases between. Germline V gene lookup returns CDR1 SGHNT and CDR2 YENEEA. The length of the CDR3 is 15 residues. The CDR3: CASSLGRASPYEQYF. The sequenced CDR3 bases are TGTGCCAGCAGCTTAGGGCGCGCTAGTCCCTACGAG.

The DNA read from the CDR3 is TGTGCCAGCACCCGGGCGGGGGTTACCATCAATGAG. Amino acids: CASTRAGVTINE. The complete CDR3 sequence is CASTRAGVTINEQFF. V gene TRBV9 combines with J gene TRBJ2-1; 7 bases are a match to TRBD2. The read finishes 3 residues shy of the CDR3 end, and the germline J gene is used to complete it. Trimming took 6 bases from V and 6 from J; bases not matched to a gene: 12. This CDR3 spans 15 amino acids. Germline values: CDR1 SGDLS, CDR2 YYNGEE.

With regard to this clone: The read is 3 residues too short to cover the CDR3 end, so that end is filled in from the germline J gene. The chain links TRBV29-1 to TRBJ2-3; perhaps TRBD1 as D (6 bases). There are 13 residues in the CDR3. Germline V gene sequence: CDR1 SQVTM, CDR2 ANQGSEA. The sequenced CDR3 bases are TGCAGCGGATCCTACGGGACAAAGGAGACG. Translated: CSGSYGTKET. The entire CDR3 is CSGSYGTKETQYF.

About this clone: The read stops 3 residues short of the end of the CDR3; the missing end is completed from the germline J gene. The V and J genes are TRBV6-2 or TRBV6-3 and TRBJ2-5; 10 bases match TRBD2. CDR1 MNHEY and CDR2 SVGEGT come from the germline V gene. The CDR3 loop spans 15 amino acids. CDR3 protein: CASRSDHTSGDTQYF. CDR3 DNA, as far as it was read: TGTGCCAGCAGGTCAGACCACACTAGCGGGGATACC.

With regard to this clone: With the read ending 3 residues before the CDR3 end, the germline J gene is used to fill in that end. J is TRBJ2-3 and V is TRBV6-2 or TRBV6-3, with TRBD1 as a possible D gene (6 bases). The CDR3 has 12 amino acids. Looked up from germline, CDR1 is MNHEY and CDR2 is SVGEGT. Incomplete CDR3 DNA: TGTGCCAGCAGCCCAGGGACATGGCCG. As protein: CASSPGTWP. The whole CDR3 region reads CASSPGTWPQYF.

Partial CDR3 DNA: TGTGCCATCAGTGAGTCCTTTACGACAGGGGACACTTGGGATACG. Translation: CAISESFTTGDTWDT. The whole CDR3 reads CAISESFTTGDTWDTQYF. The rearrangement uses TRBV10-3 and TRBJ2-3; 8 bases map to TRBD1. The read gets to within 3 residues of the CDR3 end, and the germline J gene fills in the rest. The CDR3 is made up of 18 amino acids. The V segment lost 0 bases and the J segment 6 bases; nucleotides outside the gene matches: 14. Germline V CDR1 and CDR2: ENHRY, SYGVKD.

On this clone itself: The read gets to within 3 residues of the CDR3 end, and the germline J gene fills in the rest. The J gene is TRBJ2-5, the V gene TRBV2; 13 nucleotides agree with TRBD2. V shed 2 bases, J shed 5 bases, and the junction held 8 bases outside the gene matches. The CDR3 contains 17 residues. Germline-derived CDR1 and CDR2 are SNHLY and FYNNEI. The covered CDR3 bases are TGTGCCAGCAGTGAACAACTAGCGGGAGGGCCGCGGGAGACC. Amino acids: CASSEQLAGGPRET. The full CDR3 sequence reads CASSEQLAGGPRETQYF.

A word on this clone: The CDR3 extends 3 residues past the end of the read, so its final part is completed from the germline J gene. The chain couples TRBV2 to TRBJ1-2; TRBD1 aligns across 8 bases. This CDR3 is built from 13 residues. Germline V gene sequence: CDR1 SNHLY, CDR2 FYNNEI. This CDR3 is CASSGTGSSGYTF. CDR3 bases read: TGTGCCAGCAGTGGGACAGGGTCATCAGGC.

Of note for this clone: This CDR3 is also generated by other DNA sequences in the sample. This chain's CDR3 is CASSLEGNTEAFF. CDR3 bases read: TGCGCCAGCAGCTTGGAAGGGAACACTGAA. J is TRBJ1-1 and V is TRBV5-1; D call uncertain. Sequencing ends 3 residues short of the CDR3 end; the germline J gene provides the rest. Germline values: CDR1 SGHRS, CDR2 YFSETQ. V was pared by 0 bases and J by 1 base, with 4 bases between. CDR3 length equals 13 residues. Filled out from reference TRBV5-1 and TRBJ1-1, the complete variable domain reads KAGVTQTPRYLIKTRGQQVTLSCSPISGHRSVSWYQQTPGQGLQFLFEYFSETQRNKGNFPGRFSGRQFSNSRSEMNVSTLELGDSALYLCASSLEGNTEAFFGQGTRLTVV.

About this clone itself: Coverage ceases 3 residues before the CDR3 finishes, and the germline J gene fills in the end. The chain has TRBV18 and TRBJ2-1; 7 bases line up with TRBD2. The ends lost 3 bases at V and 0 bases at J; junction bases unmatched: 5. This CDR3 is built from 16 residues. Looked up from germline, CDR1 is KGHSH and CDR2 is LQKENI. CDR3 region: CASSPPTSSSYNEQFF. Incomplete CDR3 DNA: TGTGCCAGCTCACCCCCGACTAGCAGCTCCTACAATGAG.

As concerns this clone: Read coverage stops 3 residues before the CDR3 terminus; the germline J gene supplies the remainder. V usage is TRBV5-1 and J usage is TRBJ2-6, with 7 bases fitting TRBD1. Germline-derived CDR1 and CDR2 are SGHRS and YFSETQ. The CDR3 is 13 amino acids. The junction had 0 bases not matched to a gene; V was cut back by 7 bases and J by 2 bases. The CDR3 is CASQGAGANVLTF. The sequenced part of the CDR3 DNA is TGCGCCAGCCAGGGGGCTGGGGCCAACGTC.

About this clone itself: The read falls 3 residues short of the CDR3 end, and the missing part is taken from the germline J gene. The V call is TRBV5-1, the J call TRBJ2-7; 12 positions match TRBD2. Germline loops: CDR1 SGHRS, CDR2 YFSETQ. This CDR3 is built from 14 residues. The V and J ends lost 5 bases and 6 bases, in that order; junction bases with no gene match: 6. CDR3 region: CASREGLAGLEQYF. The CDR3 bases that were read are TGCGCCAGCAGGGAGGGACTAGCGGGCCTCGAG.

The DNA read from the CDR3 is TGTGCCAGCAGTGGTCAGGGAATAGCTGAA. Protein sequence: CASSGQGIAE. The CDR3 in full is CASSGQGIAEAFF. The V and J genes are TRBV2 and TRBJ1-1, with TRBD1 as a possible D gene (5 bases). The read finishes 3 residues shy of the CDR3 end, and the germline J gene is used to complete it. The CDR3 has 13 amino acids. CDR1 and CDR2 (germline): SNHLY, FYNNEI. V was cut by 4 bases and J by 6 bases, with 12 bases left in between.

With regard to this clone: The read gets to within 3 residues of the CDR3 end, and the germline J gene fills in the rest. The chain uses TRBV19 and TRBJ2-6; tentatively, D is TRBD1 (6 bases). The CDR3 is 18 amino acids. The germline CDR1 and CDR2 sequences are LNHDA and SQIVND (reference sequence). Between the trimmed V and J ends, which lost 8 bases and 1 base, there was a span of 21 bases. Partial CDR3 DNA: TGTGCCAGTTGTAGACCAGGGGCGGTTGTGTCTGGGGCCAACGTC. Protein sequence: CASCRPGAVVSGANV. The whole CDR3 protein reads CASCRPGAVVSGANVLTF.

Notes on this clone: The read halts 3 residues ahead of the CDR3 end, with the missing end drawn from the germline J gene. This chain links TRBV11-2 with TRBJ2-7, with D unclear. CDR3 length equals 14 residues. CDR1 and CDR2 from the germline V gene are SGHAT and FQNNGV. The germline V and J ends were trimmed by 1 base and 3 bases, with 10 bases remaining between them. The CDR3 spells CASSLGYSGYEQYF. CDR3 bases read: TGTGCCAGCAGCTTAGGGTACAGTGGCTACGAG. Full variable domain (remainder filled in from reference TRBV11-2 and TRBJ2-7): EAGVAQSPRYKIIEKRQSVAFWCNPISGHATLYWYQQILGQGPKLLIQFQNNGVVDDSQLPKDRFSAERLKGVDSTLKIQPAKLEDSAVYLCASSLGYSGYEQYFGPGTRLTVT.